This T cell receptor beta chain appears in the sequencing data of a study of blood T cells in healthy people across ages. Study context: Using template switching, researchers captured about one barcoded beta molecule for each two T cells.

PCR was performed a second time for about 7 to 12 cycles using a sample-barcoded 5' primer and a J-beta primer mix. Each cDNA molecule was tagged by a template-switch adaptor with 12 random nucleotides. MiXCR, run by TCRdb on the 5' RACE reads, gives a single entry per CDR3 protein. The table shows around 1.7 million distinct CDR3 sequences, with roughly 28% occurring only once. Caucasian individuals from Russia who were healthy and aged roughly 6 to 95 acted as donors. The source is a woman in her twenties or thirties in good health. The sequencing input was blood.

CDR3 DNA: TGTGCCAGCAGCCCCTTTTTAAGGGTACCTAATGAAGCTTTCTTT. It specifies CASSPFLRVPNEAFF. The V and J genes are TRBV7-2 and TRBJ1-1; D is ambiguous. Germline CDR1 reads SGHTA; CDR2 reads FQGNSA. This CDR3 has 15 residues. Trimming shortened V by 5 bases and J by 7 bases, and 20 bases separated the two germline ends.